A single sample is the source of the 7 T cell receptor beta chains below, sequenced in a study of cytomegalovirus exposure and HLA in healthy donors. PCR used 60 Vbeta primers and 13 Jbeta primers. Sequenced by immunoSEQ multiplex PCR; TCRdb stores in-frame clones only, minus some. The data hold over 80,000 clones, with about four fifths observed a single time. Sequencing input: PBMCs. These receptors were taken from a woman in her 70s in good health and CMV-seropositive.

V gene TRBV19 combines with J gene TRBJ2-7; 8 bases are shared with TRBD1. The CDR3 runs to 14 residues. The V segment lost 9 bases and the J segment 2 bases; nucleotides outside the gene matches: 9. The germline V gene encodes CDR1 LNHDA and CDR2 SQIVND (reference sequence). CDR3 loop: CASRTRDRPYEQYF. The CDR3, as DNA: TGTGCCAGCAGAACCCGGGACAGGCCCTACGAGCAGTACTTC.

This clone appeared once. The gene calls are TRBV27 and TRBJ2-5; 11 nucleotides agree with TRBD2. The CDR3 is 15 amino acids. Trimming removed 6 bases from V and 0 bases from J; junction bases left unmatched: 3. Germline lookup yields CDR1 MNHEY and CDR2 SMNVEV (reference sequence). The CDR3 DNA follows: TGTGCCAGCAGACGGACTAGCGGGTACCAAGAGACCCAGTACTTC. It is translated as CASRRTSGYQETQYF.

The chain has TRBV5-1 and TRBJ1-2, with TRBD1 identical over 10 bases. Germline trimming cut 4 bases from V and 6 bases from J; bases unmatched to any gene: 9. Germline CDR1 SGHRS, CDR2 YFSETQ. The CDR3 length is 15 residues. CDR3 sequence (DNA): TGCGCCAGCAGCGGCAGGACAGGGGGGGAGAATGGCTACACCTTC. Protein sequence: CASSGRTGGENGYTF.

In the case of this clone: Compared with germline, one end of the junction differs, possibly owing to a read error. The chain employs TRBV7-7 and TRBJ2-7; perhaps TRBD1 as D (6 bases). The germline V gene encodes CDR1 SSHAT and CDR2 FNYEAQ (reference sequence). CDR3 length equals 13 residues. CDR3 DNA sequence: TGTGCTAGCAGCTCCACCCGGGACACCAAGCAGTACTTC. Protein: CASSSTRDTKQYF.

The chain recombines TRBV27 with TRBJ2-3; D uncertain. V lost 6 bases, J lost 8 bases, and 9 bases lay in between. Germline V gene data show CDR1 as MNHEY and CDR2 as SMNVEV (reference sequence). There are 11 residues in the CDR3. The CDR3 sequence: CASRRRGTQYF. CDR3 DNA: TGTGCCAGCAGACGAAGAGGTACGCAGTATTTT.

V is TRBV5-6 and J is TRBJ2-4; 7 nucleotides agree with TRBD2. V lost 4 bases to trimming and J lost 5 bases; unmatched junction nucleotides: 6. The CDR3 totals 14 residues. Germline CDR1 SGHDT, CDR2 YYEEEE. The CDR3 nucleotides read TGTGCCAGCAGCCCTACTACTAGCGAAAACATTCAGTACTTC. Its translation is CASSPTTSENIQYF.

This chain links TRBV6-5 with TRBJ2-7; 9 bases are a match to TRBD1. V was clipped by 0 bases and J by 3 bases; unmatched bases: 0. Germline V lookup: CDR1 MNHEY, CDR2 SVGAGI. The CDR3 spans 14 residues. This CDR3 is CASSYSTGGYEQYF. The CDR3 DNA is TGTGCCAGCAGTTACTCGACAGGGGGCTACGAGCAGTACTTC.